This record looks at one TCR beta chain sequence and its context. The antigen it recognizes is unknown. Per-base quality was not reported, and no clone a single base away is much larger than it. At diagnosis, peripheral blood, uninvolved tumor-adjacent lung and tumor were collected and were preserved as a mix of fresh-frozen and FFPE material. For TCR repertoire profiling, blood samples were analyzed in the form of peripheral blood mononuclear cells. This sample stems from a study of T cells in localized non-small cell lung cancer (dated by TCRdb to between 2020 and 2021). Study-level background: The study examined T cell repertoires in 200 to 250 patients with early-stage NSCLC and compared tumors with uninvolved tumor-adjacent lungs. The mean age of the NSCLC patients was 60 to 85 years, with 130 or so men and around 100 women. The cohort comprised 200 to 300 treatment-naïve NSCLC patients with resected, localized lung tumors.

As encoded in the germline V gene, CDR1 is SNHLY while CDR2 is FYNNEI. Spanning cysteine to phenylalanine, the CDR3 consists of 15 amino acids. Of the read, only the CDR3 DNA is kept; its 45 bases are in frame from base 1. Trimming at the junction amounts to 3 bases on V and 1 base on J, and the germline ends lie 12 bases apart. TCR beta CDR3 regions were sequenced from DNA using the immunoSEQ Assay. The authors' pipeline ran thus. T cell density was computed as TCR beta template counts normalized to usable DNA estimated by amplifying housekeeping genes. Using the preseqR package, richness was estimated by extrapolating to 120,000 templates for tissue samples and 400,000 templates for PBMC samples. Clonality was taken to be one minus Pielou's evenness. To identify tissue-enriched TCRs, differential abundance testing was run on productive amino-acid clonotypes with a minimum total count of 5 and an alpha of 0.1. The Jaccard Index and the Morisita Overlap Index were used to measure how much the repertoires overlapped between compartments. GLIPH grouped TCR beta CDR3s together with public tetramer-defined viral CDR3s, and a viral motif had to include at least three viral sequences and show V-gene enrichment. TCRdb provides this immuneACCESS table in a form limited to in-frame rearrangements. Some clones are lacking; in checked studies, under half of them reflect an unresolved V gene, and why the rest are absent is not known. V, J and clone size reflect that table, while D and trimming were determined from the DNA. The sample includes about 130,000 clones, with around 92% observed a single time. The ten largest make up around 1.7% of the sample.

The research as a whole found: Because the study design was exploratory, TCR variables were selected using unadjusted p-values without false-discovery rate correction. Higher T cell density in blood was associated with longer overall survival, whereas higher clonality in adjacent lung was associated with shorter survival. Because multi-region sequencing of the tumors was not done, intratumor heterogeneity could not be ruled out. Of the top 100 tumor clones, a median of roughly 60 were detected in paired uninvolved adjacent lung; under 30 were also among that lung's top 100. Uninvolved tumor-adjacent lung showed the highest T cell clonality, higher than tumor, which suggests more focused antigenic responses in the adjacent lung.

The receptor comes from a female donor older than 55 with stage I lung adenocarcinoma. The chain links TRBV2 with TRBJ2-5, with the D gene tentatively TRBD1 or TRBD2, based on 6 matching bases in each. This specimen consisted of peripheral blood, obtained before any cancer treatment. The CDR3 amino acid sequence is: CASSDRRGIQETQYF. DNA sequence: TGTGCCAGCAGTGACAGGAGGGGGATCCAAGAGACCCAGTACTTC.